The 2 T cell receptor beta chains listed next were all sequenced from one sample in a study of beta chain features in type 1 diabetes. The study, taken as a whole, reports: Across all four CD4+ subsets, people with type 1 diabetes showed modestly shorter TCRB CDR3s.

The antigens these receptors bind are not known. Reverse transcription of all isolated RNA meant that expressed TCRB transcripts were sequenced. The protocol was immunoSEQ multiplex PCR, while the TCRdb copy is restricted to in-frame clones and leaves out a portion. Of hundreds of thousands of clones listed, around 15% were seen once; the top ten hold approximately 0.021%. The sequenced material came from naive CD4+ T cells from blood. The source is a man younger than 30 with type 1 diabetes.

The genes are TRBV19 and TRBJ1-2; 7 positions match TRBD1. Losses at the gene ends were 4 bases for V and 8 bases for J; bases not matched to a gene: 4. Germline V gene data show CDR1 as LNHDA and CDR2 as SQIVND (reference sequence). The CDR3 runs to 12 residues. CDR3 region: CASSNRQGGYTF. CDR3 bases: TGTGCCAGTAGTAACCGACAGGGAGGCTACACCTTC.

CDR3 in DNA: TGTGCCTGGAGTTCGTACGGGAACACTGAAGCTTTCTTT. Translation gives CAWSSYGNTEAFF. The chain combines TRBV30 with TRBJ1-1; no reliable D call. Germline loops: CDR1 GTSNPN, CDR2 SVGIG (reference sequence). V lost 2 bases to trimming and J lost 1 base, with 8 bases between them. The CDR3 runs 13 residues.